What follows describes a single T cell receptor (beta chain). Its antigen target is currently unknown. Within one base of it there is no much larger clone, and no base qualities were kept. These data belong to a study of technical replicates of blood from a few donors listed by TCRdb under 2017. The library was prepared using the immunoSEQ multiplex PCR assay. The immuneACCESS repertoire file appears here via TCRdb, limited to in-frame rearrangements. These files lack a portion of the clones; in checked studies, under half of the deficit traces to unresolved V genes, and the cause of the others is not known. Recorded for this sample are under 85,000 clones; about 90% of them occurred a single time. The ten top clones hold 0.3% to 0.45% of the sample. The receptor was isolated from a human donor in good health. The material sequenced was T cells isolated from PBMCs.

CDR3 region: CASSRGGTLYEQYF. The bases read TGTGCCAGCAGCAGAGGAGGGACCCTCTACGAGCAGTACTTC. The rearrangement joined TRBV5-4 to TRBJ2-7; TRBD2 is a weak D gene call, 6 bases matching. CDR1 and CDR2 are read off the germline V gene (reference sequence) as SGHNT and YYREEE. Counted from cysteine to phenylalanine, this CDR3 has 14 amino acids. Just CDR3 DNA is preserved here, 42 bases in frame from base 1. V and J are truncated by 4 bases and 3 bases respectively, leaving an intervening sequence of 14 bases.